The 14 T cell receptor beta chains below come from one sample, sequenced in a study of vaccination effects on CD4 cells after COVID-19. Here immunoSEQ multiplex PCR was the method, and the copy in TCRdb shows in-frame clones only, minus some. This table has more than 20,000 clones, 73% appearing once. These receptors' targets are unknown. ViraFEST assay sequencing came after antigen-specific CD4+ T cells were expanded with viral peptide pools. Researchers isolated CD4+ T cells once 9 to 11 days of culture had elapsed. Each participant was given two doses of one vaccine (BNT162b2 or mRNA-1273). The material sequenced was CD4+ T cells from PBMCs cultured with SARS-CoV-2 spike peptides, taken after COVID-19 vaccination. These receptors were taken from a human donor who received a COVID-19 vaccine.

The chain links TRBV5-1 to TRBJ2-1, with TRBD1 identical over 8 bases. The length of the CDR3 is 17 residues. The V gene end was trimmed by 7 bases and the J gene end by 6 bases; junction bases not matched to a gene: 18. Germline assignment: CDR1 SGHRS and CDR2 YFSETQ. CDR3 in DNA: TGCGCCAGCCTCAGGGGACCAATTGACAGGGGAAGCAATGAGCAGTTCTTC. Translating gives CASLRGPIDRGSNEQFF.

The chain joins TRBV20-1 to TRBJ1-1, with TRBD1 matching 8 bases. This CDR3 spans 11 amino acids. With V trimmed by 3 bases and J by 10 bases, 4 bases remained unmatched. Germline V gene lookup returns CDR1 DFQATT and CDR2 SNEGSKA (reference sequence). The chain's CDR3 is CSASPTGGAFF. CDR3 coding DNA: TGCAGTGCTAGCCCTACAGGGGGAGCTTTCTTT.

The chain carries TRBV18 and TRBJ1-2; TRBD1 aligns across 8 bases. Germline lookup yields CDR1 KGHSH and CDR2 LQKENI. This CDR3 has 16 amino acids. V shed 6 bases and J 8 bases; nucleotides not matched to a gene: 17. CDR3 residues: CASSPQGAALLWGYTF. CDR3 in DNA: TGTGCCAGCTCCCCCCAGGGGGCAGCCCTTCTATGGGGCTACACCTTC. Full variable domain (rest looked up from reference TRBV18 and TRBJ1-2): NAGVMQNPRHLVRRRGQEARLRCSPMKGHSHVYWYRQLPEEGLKFMVYLQKENIIDESGMPKERFSAEFPKEGPSILRIQQVVRGDSAAYFCASSPQGAALLWGYTFGSGTRLTVV.

CDR3 DNA: TGTGCCAGCAGTGCACAGGGGGCGACTTCTAGTGGCTACACCTTC. This encodes CASSAQGATSSGYTF. The rearrangement uses TRBV25-1 and TRBJ1-2; 9 positions match TRBD1. With V trimmed by 4 bases and J by 7 bases, 10 bases remained unmatched. Germline V gives CDR1 MGHDK, CDR2 SYGVNS. CDR3 size: 15 residues.

J is TRBJ2-7 and V is TRBV3-1 (or the pseudogene TRBV3-2); 10 bases agree with TRBD1. The CDR3 runs 15 residues. Germline CDR1 reads LGHDT; CDR2 reads YNNKEL (reference sequence). The trim removed 0 bases at V and 6 bases at J, leaving 5 bases unmatched. CDR3 loop: CASSQEGTGAFEQYF. The DNA of the CDR3 is TGTGCCAGCAGCCAAGAGGGGACAGGGGCTTTCGAGCAGTACTTC.

This clone is labeled as medium-sized. The chain uses TRBV9 and TRBJ1-2; the D gene is possibly TRBD1 (6 bases). Germline CDR1 and CDR2: SGDLS and YYNGEE. V lost 4 bases and J lost 4, with 14 bases in between. The CDR3 is 14 residues long. The CDR3 DNA reads TGTGCCAGCAGCCCCCCGACCAGGGGCTATGGCTACACCTTC. Protein: CASSPPTRGYGYTF.

This clone was observed a handful of times. This chain uses TRBV7-2 with TRBJ2-3, with D hard to call. Trimming cost V 2 bases and J 2 bases, with 2 bases left between them. The germline CDR1 and CDR2 sequences are SGHTA and FQGNSA. This CDR3 contains 12 residues. CDR3 sequence: CASSLFTDTQYF. The CDR3 coding sequence is TGTGCCAGCAGCTTATTCACAGATACGCAGTATTTT. Drawing the rest from reference TRBV7-2 and TRBJ2-3, the complete variable domain is GAGVSQSPSNKVTEKGKDVELRCDPISGHTALYWYRQSLGQGLEFLIYFQGNSAPDKSGLPSDRFSAERTGGSVSTLTIQRTQQEDSAVYLCASSLFTDTQYFGPGTRLTVL.

The V call is TRBV3-1 (or the pseudogene TRBV3-2), the J call TRBJ2-5, with D possibly matching TRBD1 (6 bases). Germline V gene data show CDR1 as LGHDT and CDR2 as YNNKEL (reference sequence). The CDR3 covers 15 residues. V was shortened by 3 bases and J by 2 bases, with 13 bases between the two germline ends. The DNA of the CDR3 is TGTGCCAGCAGCCAGGGGTCAGGGGATCAAGAGACCCAGTACTTC. Protein product: CASSQGSGDQETQYF.

The chain has TRBV10-3 and TRBJ2-2; no firm D call. The germline CDR1 and CDR2 sequences are ENHRY and SYGVKD. V was clipped by 4 bases and J by 4 bases, with 4 bases between them. The CDR3 sequence is 12 residues long. CDR3 region: CAISGPTGELFF. DNA of the CDR3: TGTGCCATCAGTGGTCCCACCGGGGAGCTGTTTTTT.

This clone appeared once. The chain uses TRBV3-1 (or the pseudogene TRBV3-2) and TRBJ1-6; D is ambiguous. Germline assignment: CDR1 LGHDT and CDR2 YNNKEL (reference sequence). Trimming pared 4 bases from V and 3 bases from J, leaving 7 bases between. CDR3 length equals 14 residues. The CDR3 spells CASSPSSYNSPLHF. CDR3 bases: TGTGCCAGCAGCCCCTCAAGCTATAATTCACCCCTCCACTTT.

This clone was observed once. This chain uses TRBV30 with TRBJ2-1; the match to TRBD1 covers 9 bases. The V gene's germline CDR1 is GTSNPN and CDR2 SVGIG (reference sequence). The trim removed 7 bases at V and 10 bases at J, leaving 20 bases unmatched. This CDR3 contains 16 residues. In DNA form, the CDR3 reads TGTGCCTTTTGCGACGTACAGGGGGCGGTTTTTCGGGAGCAGTTCTTC. Amino acids: CAFCDVQGAVFREQFF.

The chain carries TRBV14 and TRBJ2-7, with 9 positions matching TRBD1. The germline V gene encodes CDR1 SGHDN and CDR2 FVKESK. V trimming: 6 bases; J trimming: 2 bases; junction bases outside the gene matches: 8. The CDR3 runs to 15 residues. As DNA, the CDR3 is TGTGCCAGCAGTGCCGCCGGGACAGGGCCCTACGAGCAGTACTTC. This translates into CASSAAGTGPYEQYF.

This clone was seen a few times. The CDR3 region is CASSPAGTARVYGYTF. The DNA for the CDR3 is TGCGCCAGCAGCCCAGCCGGGACGGCAAGGGTATATGGCTACACCTTC. The gene calls are TRBV4-1 and TRBJ1-2; possible D gene TRBD1, 5 bases. The CDR3 runs 16 residues. Germline assignment: CDR1 MGHRA and CDR2 YSYEKL. V was pared by 4 bases and J by 5 bases, with 20 bases between.

In its sample, this clone was seen a few times. This chain uses TRBV15 with TRBJ1-6; 7 bases line up with TRBD1. Germline CDR1 LNHNV, CDR2 YYDKDF (reference sequence). Trimming took 10 bases from V and 9 from J; bases not matched to a gene: 6. CDR3 length: 12 residues. The CDR3 nucleotides are TGTGCCAGCTCGACAGGGACTTCACCCCTCCACTTT. Protein: CASSTGTSPLHF.